A selection of T cell receptor beta chains follows, all from one sample in a study of blood T cell repertoires in COVID-19. Only in-frame clones appear in the TCRdb table, and some are missing; sequencing was by immunoSEQ multiplex PCR. The profile shows 160,000 or so clones, just under 80% of them singletons. Sequencing was carried out using peripheral blood. These receptor sequences come from a woman aged 80 or over with acute or convalescent COVID-19. The CDR3 runs from the conserved cysteine through the conserved F or W. D genes are given only for firm matches. Some rows have no size entry. The others give once, few or many, or a class for an expanded clone.

j_call v_call d_call clone_size cdr3_aa cdr3_nt
TRBJ1-1 TRBV6-9 . . CASSYSRPRENTEAFF TGTGCCAGCAGTTATTCAAGACCCAGGGAGAACACTGAAGCTTTCTTT
TRBJ1-1 TRBV20-1 . many CSATSNTEAFF TGCAGTGCTACGTCGAACACTGAAGCTTTCTTT
TRBJ2-1 TRBV30 TRBD2 once CAWRIRLASHEQFF TGTGCCTGGAGGATTAGACTAGCTAGCCATGAGCAGTTCTTC
TRBJ1-2 TRBV4-1 . . CASSQDQGRGYGYTF TGCGCCAGCAGCCAAGATCAGGGCAGAGGCTATGGCTACACCTTC
TRBJ2-7 TRBV6-6 . . CASSSGISGEQYF TGTGCCAGCAGTTCGGGGATCTCCGGCGAGCAGTACTTC
TRBJ1-1 TRBV19 TRBD1 . CASSPGQGAVFSEAFF TGTGCCAGTAGTCCGGGACAGGGGGCGGTCTTCTCTGAAGCTTTCTTT
TRBJ2-5 TRBV4-2 TRBD2 . CASSQGSSGEGTQYF TGTGCCAGCAGCCAAGGGAGTAGCGGGGAGGGGACCCAGTACTTC
TRBJ2-2 TRBV28 TRBD1 many CASSPWTGLTEDTGELFF TGTGCCAGCAGTCCCTGGACAGGGCTCACCGAGGACACCGGGGAGCTGTTTTTT
TRBJ1-1 TRBV28 . . CASSLRGNTEAFF TGTGCCAGCAGTTTACGGGGGAACACTGAAGCTTTCTTT
TRBJ1-4 TRBV6-6 . . CASSYSRGGNEKLFF TGTGCCAGCAGTTACTCGCGGGGGGGTAATGAAAAACTGTTTTTT
TRBJ1-2 TRBV20-1 . few CSAEGSYGYTF TGCAGTGCCGAGGGTTCTTATGGCTACACCTTC
TRBJ2-1 TRBV28 . . CASSSPPGLGYNEQFF TGTGCCAGCAGTTCCCCCCCGGGTTTGGGCTACAATGAGCAGTTCTTC
TRBJ2-5 TRBV12-3/TRBV12-4 . . CASSAAGETQYF TGTGCCAGCTCTGCCGCGGGGGAGACCCAGTACTTC
TRBJ2-2 TRBV5-1 . . CASSLALGTNTGELFF TGCGCCAGCAGCTTGGCTCTGGGCACGAACACCGGGGAGCTGTTTTTT
TRBJ1-2 TRBV29-1 TRBD1 . CSVGQGGGYTF TGCAGCGTTGGACAGGGGGGTGGCTACACCTTC
TRBJ2-1 TRBV5-1 TRBD1 . CASSLRQGDYNEQFF TGCGCCAGCAGCCTGAGACAGGGAGACTACAATGAGCAGTTCTTC
TRBJ2-7 TRBV2 . few CASRDGQYDEQYF TGTGCCAGCAGGGATGGACAGTATGACGAGCAGTACTTC
TRBJ2-1 TRBV19 TRBD2 . CASSTGLAGFTGSNEQFF TGTGCCAGTAGTACAGGACTAGCGGGATTCACGGGATCCAATGAGCAGTTCTTC
TRBJ2-7 TRBV27 . . CASSKVGVGGSYEQYF TGTGCCAGCAGCAAGGTAGGCGTGGGAGGTTCCTACGAGCAGTACTTC
TRBJ2-3 TRBV18 . once CASSPLDYHQYF TGTGCCAGCTCACCCCTGGACTACCATCAATATTTT
TRBJ2-2 TRBV25-1 TRBD1 . CASSEIGQGAHTGELFF TGTGCCAGCAGTGAAATTGGACAGGGGGCGCATACCGGGGAGCTGTTTTTT
TRBJ2-2 TRBV11-2 . once CASSFFRVVTGELFF TGTGCCAGCAGCTTCTTCAGGGTAGTCACCGGGGAGCTGTTTTTT
TRBJ1-1 TRBV2 . . CASSGTGLQNTEAFF TGTGCCAGCAGTGGAACAGGCCTTCAGAACACTGAAGCTTTCTTT
TRBJ2-1 TRBV28 TRBD2 few CASSRTSGSSSEQFF TGTGCCAGCAGTAGGACTAGCGGGAGTAGCAGTGAGCAGTTCTTC
TRBJ1-1 TRBV5-1 . . CASSTGTGTEAFF TGCGCCAGCAGCACGGGGACTGGCACTGAAGCTTTCTTT
TRBJ2-3 TRBV21-1 . . CASSRLAGASDTQYF TGTGCCAGCAGCAGACTAGCGGGAGCGTCAGATACGCAGTATTTT
TRBJ2-1 TRBV5-8 TRBD1 . CASSSRQGARDEQFF TGTGCCAGCAGTTCCAGACAGGGGGCTAGGGATGAGCAGTTCTTC
TRBJ1-2 TRBV3-1/TRBV3-2 . . CASSQVGGEGYTF TGTGCCAGCAGCCAAGTAGGCGGGGAAGGCTACACCTTC
TRBJ2-7 TRBV28 . . CASSFTRQHSYEQYF TGTGCCAGCAGTTTTACCCGACAGCATTCCTACGAGCAGTACTTC
TRBJ2-6 TRBV18 . . CASSPTGSGANVLTF TGTGCCAGCTCACCCACAGGATCTGGGGCCAACGTCCTGACTTTC
TRBJ1-6 TRBV18 . . CASSRAADYNSPLHF TGTGCCAGCTCACGGGCAGCAGATTATAATTCACCCCTCCACTTT
TRBJ1-2 TRBV7-2 . . CASSLGSGVYGYTF TGTGCCAGCAGCTTAGGGTCGGGGGTTTATGGCTACACCTTC
TRBJ1-2 TRBV27 TRBD1 . CASRQQGGYYGYTF TGTGCCAGCAGGCAACAGGGGGGATACTATGGCTACACCTTC
TRBJ1-4 TRBV2 . . CASTRIATNEKLFF TGTGCCAGCACCAGAATTGCAACTAATGAAAAACTGTTTTTT
TRBJ1-5 TRBV27 . . CASSLKGRNQPQHF TGTGCCAGCAGTTTAAAGGGGCGGAATCAGCCCCAGCATTTT
TRBJ2-7 TRBV23-1 . few CASSQSASGSSYEQYF TGCGCCAGCAGTCAATCGGCTAGTGGATCCTCCTACGAGCAGTACTTC
TRBJ2-2 TRBV7-8 . . CASSFSNRAGELFF TGTGCCAGCAGCTTCTCGAACAGGGCCGGGGAGCTGTTTTTT
TRBJ2-5 TRBV12-5 TRBD2 few CASGTGTGGIETQYF TGTGCTAGTGGTACCGGGACGGGAGGTATCGAGACCCAGTACTTC
TRBJ1-1 TRBV6-4 . . CASSVEGNTEAFF TGTGCCAGCAGTGTGGAGGGGAACACTGAAGCTTTCTTT
TRBJ2-7 TRBV20-1 TRBD2 . CSASRGGDGYEQYF TGCAGTGCTAGTCGGGGAGGGGATGGCTACGAGCAGTACTTC
TRBJ1-2 TRBV3-1/TRBV3-2 . . CASSHNRILNYGYTF TGTGCCAGCAGCCATAACCGCATACTTAACTATGGCTACACCTTC
TRBJ2-3 TRBV6-5 . . CASSTDWSTDTQYF TGTGCCAGCAGTACCGACTGGTCCACAGATACGCAGTATTTT
TRBJ1-2 TRBV28 TRBD1 few CASSPGTGYFRGYTF TGTGCCAGCAGTCCCGGGACAGGTTATTTTAGGGGCTACACCTTC
TRBJ1-1 TRBV28 . . CASSLGQITEAFF TGTGCCAGCAGTTTAGGGCAGATCACTGAAGCTTTCTTT
TRBJ2-1 TRBV24-1 TRBD2 . CATSDRLAGRNEQFF TGTGCCACCAGTGATCGGCTAGCGGGAAGGAATGAGCAGTTCTTC
TRBJ2-6 TRBV18 . . CASSRSSQGQDGANVLTF TGTGCCAGCTCACGCTCTTCTCAGGGGCAGGATGGGGCCAACGTCCTGACTTTC
TRBJ2-1 TRBV3-1/TRBV3-2 TRBD2 once CASSQVGGSSYNEQFF TGTGCCAGCAGCCAAGTCGGGGGGAGCTCCTACAATGAGCAGTTCTTC
TRBJ2-1 TRBV7-2 TRBD2 . CASSQRASGGPLPNEQFF TGTGCCAGCAGCCAGAGGGCTAGCGGGGGGCCTTTACCCAATGAGCAGTTCTTC
TRBJ2-3 TRBV3-1/TRBV3-2 TRBD1 . CASSQDRGRSTDTQYF TGTGCCAGCAGCCAGGACAGGGGGCGAAGCACAGATACGCAGTATTTT
TRBJ2-3 TRBV9 TRBD2 . CASNRGGDADTQYF TGTGCCAGCAACCGCGGGGGGGACGCAGATACGCAGTATTTT
TRBJ1-2 TRBV30 . few CAWSVGGHGYTF TGTGCCTGGAGTGTGGGGGGGCACGGCTACACCTTC